This paragraph covers one T cell receptor (beta chain) sequence. The sample belongs to a study of blood T cell repertoires in COVID-19. As for the study in general: From the United States, Italy and Spain came samples of acute and convalescent COVID-19. PBMCs, B-cell-depleted T cells, or T cells provided the cDNA or gDNA that made up the material.

Original methodology: Using reference gene primer amplification, nucleated cell counts were estimated. Produced via immunoSEQ multiplex PCR; TCRdb's table is partial and in-frame only. That table gives V, J and clone size, and the DNA gave D and trimming. The sample has around 120,000 clones; 82% are singletons. CDR3 length: 15 amino acids. V gave up 2 bases and J gave up 2 bases, with 11 bases separating them. Germline V gene sequence: CDR1 MNHNS, CDR2 SASEGT. The receptor was isolated from a man between 65 and 80 years old with active or convalescent COVID-19. The sample comprised peripheral blood. The genes are TRBV6-1 and TRBJ2-3; tentatively, D is TRBD1 (6 bases). The CDR3 DNA reads as TGTGCCAGCAGTGAACAGGGGCTCGTCACAGATACGCAGTATTTT. It codes for CASSEQGLVTDTQYF.